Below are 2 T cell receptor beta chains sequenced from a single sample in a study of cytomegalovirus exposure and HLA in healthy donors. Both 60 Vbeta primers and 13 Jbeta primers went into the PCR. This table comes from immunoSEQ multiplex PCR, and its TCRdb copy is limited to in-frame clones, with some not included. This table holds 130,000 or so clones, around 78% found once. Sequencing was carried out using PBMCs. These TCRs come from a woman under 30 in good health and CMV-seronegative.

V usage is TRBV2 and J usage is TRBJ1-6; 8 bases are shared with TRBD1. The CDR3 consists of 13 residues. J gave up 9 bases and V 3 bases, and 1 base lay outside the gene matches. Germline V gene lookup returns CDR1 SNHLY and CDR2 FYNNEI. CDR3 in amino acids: CASSDGQGSPLHF. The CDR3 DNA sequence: TGTGCCAGCAGTGATGGACAGGGTTCACCCCTCCACTTT.

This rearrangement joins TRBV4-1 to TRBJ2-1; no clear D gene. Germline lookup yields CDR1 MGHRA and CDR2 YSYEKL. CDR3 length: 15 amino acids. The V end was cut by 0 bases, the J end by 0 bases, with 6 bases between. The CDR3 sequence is CASSQDPISYNEQFF. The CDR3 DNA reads TGCGCCAGCAGCCAAGACCCCATCTCCTACAATGAGCAGTTCTTC.